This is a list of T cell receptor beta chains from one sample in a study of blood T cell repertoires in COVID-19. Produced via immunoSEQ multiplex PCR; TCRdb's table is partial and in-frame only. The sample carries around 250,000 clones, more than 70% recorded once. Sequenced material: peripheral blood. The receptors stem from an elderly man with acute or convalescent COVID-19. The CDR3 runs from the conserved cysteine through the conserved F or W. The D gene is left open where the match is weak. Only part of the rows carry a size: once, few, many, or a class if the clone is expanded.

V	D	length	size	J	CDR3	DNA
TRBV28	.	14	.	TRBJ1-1	CASSFKGLIAEAFF	TGTGCCAGCAGTTTCAAGGGGTTGATCGCTGAAGCTTTCTTT
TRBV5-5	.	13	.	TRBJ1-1	CASSPITNTEAFF	TGTGCCAGCAGCCCAATCACTAACACTGAAGCTTTCTTT
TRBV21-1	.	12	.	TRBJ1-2	CASSQRQYGYTF	TGTGCCAGCAGCCAGAGACAGTATGGCTACACCTTC
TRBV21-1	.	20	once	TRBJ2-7	CASSNQVGGTQPGPTYEQYF	TGTGCCAGCAGCAATCAGGTCGGGGGGACTCAACCGGGACCCACCTACGAGCAGTACTTC
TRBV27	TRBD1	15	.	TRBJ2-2	CATHSGQGNTGELFF	TGTGCCACCCACTCCGGACAGGGGAACACCGGGGAGCTGTTTTTT
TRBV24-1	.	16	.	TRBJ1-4	CATSDSGVGGNEKLFF	TGTGCCACCAGTGATTCAGGGGTTGGGGGTAATGAAAAACTGTTTTTT
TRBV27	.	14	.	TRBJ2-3	CASSLEDGGDTQYF	TGTGCCAGCAGTTTAGAAGATGGAGGAGATACGCAGTATTTT
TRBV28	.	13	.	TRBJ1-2	CASSPFGEGDYTF	TGTGCCAGCAGTCCGTTCGGGGAGGGAGACTACACCTTC
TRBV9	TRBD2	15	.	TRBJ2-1	CASSVGLAALNEQFF	TGTGCCAGCAGCGTGGGACTAGCGGCCCTCAATGAGCAGTTCTTC
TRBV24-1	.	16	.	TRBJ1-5	CATSDPRADSNQPQHF	TGTGCCACCAGTGATCCCCGAGCTGATAGCAATCAGCCCCAGCATTTT
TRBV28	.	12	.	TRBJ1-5	CACGDSNQPQHF	TGTGCCTGCGGGGATAGCAATCAGCCCCAGCATTTT
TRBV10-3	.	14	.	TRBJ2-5	CAISMARDGETQYF	TGTGCCATCAGTATGGCCAGGGATGGGGAGACCCAGTACTTC
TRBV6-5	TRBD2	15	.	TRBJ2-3	CASSPAGGGTDTQYF	TGTGCCAGCAGTCCAGCGGGGGGCGGAACAGATACGCAGTATTTT
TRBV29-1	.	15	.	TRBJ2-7	CSVEVGLTSSNEQYF	TGCAGCGTTGAAGTGGGACTGACTAGTTCTAACGAGCAGTACTTC
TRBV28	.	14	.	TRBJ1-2	CASSTLGSGYGYTF	TGTGCCAGCAGTACCCTAGGGAGCGGGTATGGCTACACCTTC
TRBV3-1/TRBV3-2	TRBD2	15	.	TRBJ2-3	CASSQDSGRGDTQYF	TGTGCCAGCAGCCAAGATAGCGGGAGGGGAGATACGCAGTATTTT
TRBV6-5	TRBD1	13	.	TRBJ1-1	CASTMRTGREAFF	TGTGCCAGCACCATGAGGACAGGGAGGGAAGCTTTCTTT
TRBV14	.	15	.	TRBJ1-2	CASSQVSPRPEGYTF	TGTGCCAGCAGCCAAGTCTCCCCCAGGCCGGAAGGCTACACCTTC